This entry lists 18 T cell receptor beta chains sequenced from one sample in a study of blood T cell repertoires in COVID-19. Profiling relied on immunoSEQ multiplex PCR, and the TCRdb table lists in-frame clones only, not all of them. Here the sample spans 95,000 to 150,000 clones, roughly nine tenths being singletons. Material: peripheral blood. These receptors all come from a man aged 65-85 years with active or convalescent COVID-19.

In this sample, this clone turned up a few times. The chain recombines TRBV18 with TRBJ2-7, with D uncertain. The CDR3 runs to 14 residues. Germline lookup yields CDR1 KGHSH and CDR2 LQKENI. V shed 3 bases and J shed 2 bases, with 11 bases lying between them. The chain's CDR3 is CASSPTYTAYEQYF. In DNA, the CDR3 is TGTGCCAGCTCACCTACATATACCGCCTACGAGCAGTACTTC.

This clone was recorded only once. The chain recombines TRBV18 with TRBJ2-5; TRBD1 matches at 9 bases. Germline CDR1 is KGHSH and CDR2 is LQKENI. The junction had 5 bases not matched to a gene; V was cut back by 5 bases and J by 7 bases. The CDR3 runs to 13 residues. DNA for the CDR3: TGTGCCAGCTCAACAGCGGGACAGGGGACCCAGTACTTC. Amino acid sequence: CASSTAGQGTQYF.

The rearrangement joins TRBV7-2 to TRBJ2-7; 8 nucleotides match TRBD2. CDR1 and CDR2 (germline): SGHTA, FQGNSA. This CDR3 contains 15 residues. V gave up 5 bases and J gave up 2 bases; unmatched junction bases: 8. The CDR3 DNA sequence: TGTGCCAGCAGCCATGACCCGGGAGGGACCTACGAGCAGTACTTC. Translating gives CASSHDPGGTYEQYF.

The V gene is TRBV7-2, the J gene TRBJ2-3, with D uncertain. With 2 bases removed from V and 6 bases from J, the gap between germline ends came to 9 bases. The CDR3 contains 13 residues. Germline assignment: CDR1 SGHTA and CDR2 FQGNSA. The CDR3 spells CASSLNDGDTQYF. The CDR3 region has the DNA TGTGCCAGCAGCTTAAATGACGGGGATACGCAGTATTTT. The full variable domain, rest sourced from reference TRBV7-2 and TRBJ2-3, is GAGVSQSPSNKVTEKGKDVELRCDPISGHTALYWYRQSLGQGLEFLIYFQGNSAPDKSGLPSDRFSAERTGGSVSTLTIQRTQQEDSAVYLCASSLNDGDTQYFGPGTRLTVL.

CDR3 DNA: TGTGCCAGTAGTATATTGACTAGCGGGATTGGTTACAATGAGCAGTTCTTC. It translates to CASSILTSGIGYNEQFF. The V call is TRBV19, the J call TRBJ2-1, with 11 bases fitting TRBD2. The length of the CDR3 is 17 residues. Trimming removed 2 bases from V and 4 bases from J; junction bases left unmatched: 7. Germline loops: CDR1 LNHDA, CDR2 SQIVND (reference sequence).

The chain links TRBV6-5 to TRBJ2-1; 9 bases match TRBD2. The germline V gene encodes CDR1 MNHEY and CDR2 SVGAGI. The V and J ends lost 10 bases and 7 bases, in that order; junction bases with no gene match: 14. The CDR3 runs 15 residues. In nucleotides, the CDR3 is TGTGCCACCAGCAGGCGGGAGGGTTTCGGGAATGAGCAGTTCTTC. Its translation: CATSRREGFGNEQFF.

The CDR3 bases are TGTGCCAGCAGTTTAAGACCGACAGTTTTAGAAAAACTGTTTTTT. Amino acid sequence: CASSLRPTVLEKLFF. The V call is TRBV27, the J call TRBJ1-4, with a possible D match to TRBD1 (5 bases). V was shortened by 2 bases and J by 8 bases, with 15 bases between the two germline ends. The CDR3 is 15 residues long. Germline CDR1 reads MNHEY; CDR2 reads SMNVEV (reference sequence). Complete variable domain (other parts from reference TRBV27 and TRBJ1-4): EAQVTQNPRYLITVTGKKLTVTCSQNMNHEYMSWYRQDPGLGLRQIYYSMNVEVTDKGDVPEGYKVSRKEKRNFPLILESPSPNQTSLYFCASSLRPTVLEKLFFGSGTQLSVL.

The CDR3 DNA reads TGTGCCAGCAGCGTTCTAGCGGATACCCAAGAGACCCAGTACTTC. It translates to CASSVLADTQETQYF. The rearrangement links TRBV9 to TRBJ2-5; 7 nucleotides match TRBD2. Trimming at V came to 2 bases and at J to 1 base, leaving 5 bases not matched to a gene. The CDR3 has 15 amino acids. The germline gives CDR1 SGDLS, CDR2 YYNGEE.

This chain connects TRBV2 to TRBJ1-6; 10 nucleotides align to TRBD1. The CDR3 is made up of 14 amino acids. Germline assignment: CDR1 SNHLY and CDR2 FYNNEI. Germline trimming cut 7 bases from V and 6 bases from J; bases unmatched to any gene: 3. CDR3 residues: CASKRTGGNSPLHF. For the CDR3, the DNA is TGTGCCAGCAAGCGGACAGGGGGTAATTCACCCCTCCACTTT.

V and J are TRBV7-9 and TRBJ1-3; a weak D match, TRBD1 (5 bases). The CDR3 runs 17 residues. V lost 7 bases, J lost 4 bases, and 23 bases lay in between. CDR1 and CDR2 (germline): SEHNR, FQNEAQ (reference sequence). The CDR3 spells CASTTRLGGTRGNTIYF. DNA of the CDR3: TGTGCCAGCACCACCCGGTTGGGGGGGACGAGGGGAAACACCATATATTTT.

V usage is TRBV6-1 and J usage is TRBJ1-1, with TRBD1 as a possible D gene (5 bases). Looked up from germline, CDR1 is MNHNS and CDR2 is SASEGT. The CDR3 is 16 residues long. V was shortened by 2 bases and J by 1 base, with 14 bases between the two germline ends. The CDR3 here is CASSERQIVGNTEAFF. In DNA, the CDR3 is TGTGCCAGCAGTGAACGACAGATAGTGGGGAACACTGAAGCTTTCTTT.

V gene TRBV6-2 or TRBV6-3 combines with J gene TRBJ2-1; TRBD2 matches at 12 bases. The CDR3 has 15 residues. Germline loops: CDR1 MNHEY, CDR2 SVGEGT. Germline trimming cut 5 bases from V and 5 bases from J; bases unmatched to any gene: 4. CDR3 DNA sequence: TGTGCCAGCAGTCAGACTAGCGGGAGACACAATGAGCAGTTCTTC. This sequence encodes CASSQTSGRHNEQFF.

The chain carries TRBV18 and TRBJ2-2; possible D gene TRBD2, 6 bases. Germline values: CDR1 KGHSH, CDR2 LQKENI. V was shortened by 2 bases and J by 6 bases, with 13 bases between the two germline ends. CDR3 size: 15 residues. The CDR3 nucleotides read TGTGCCAGCTCACCAACGGGGACTCCCGCCGGGGAGCTGTTTTTT. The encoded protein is CASSPTGTPAGELFF.

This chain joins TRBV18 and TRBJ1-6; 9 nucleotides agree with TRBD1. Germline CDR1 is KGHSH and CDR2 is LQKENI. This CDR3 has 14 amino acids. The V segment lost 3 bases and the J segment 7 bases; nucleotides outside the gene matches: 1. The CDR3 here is CASSPDRGNSPLHF. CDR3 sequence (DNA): TGTGCCAGCTCACCGGACAGGGGAAATTCACCCCTCCACTTT.

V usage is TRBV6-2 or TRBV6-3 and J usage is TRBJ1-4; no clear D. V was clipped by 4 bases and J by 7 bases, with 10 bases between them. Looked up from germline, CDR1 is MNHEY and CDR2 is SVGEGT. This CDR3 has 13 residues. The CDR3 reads CASSLSTAEKLFF. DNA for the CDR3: TGTGCCAGCAGTTTGAGCACAGCTGAAAAACTGTTTTTT.

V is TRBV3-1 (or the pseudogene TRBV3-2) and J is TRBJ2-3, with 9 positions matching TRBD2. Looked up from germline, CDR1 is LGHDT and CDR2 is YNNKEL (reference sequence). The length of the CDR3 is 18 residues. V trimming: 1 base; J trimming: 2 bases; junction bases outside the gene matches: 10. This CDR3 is CASSQGLAGNIVTDTQYF. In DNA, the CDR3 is TGTGCCAGCAGCCAAGGGCTAGCGGGAAATATTGTCACAGATACGCAGTATTTT.

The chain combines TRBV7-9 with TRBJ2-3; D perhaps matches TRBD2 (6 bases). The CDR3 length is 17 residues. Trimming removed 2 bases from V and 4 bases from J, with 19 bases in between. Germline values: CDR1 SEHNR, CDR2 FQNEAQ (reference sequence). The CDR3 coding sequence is TGTGCCAGCAGCTTATATTTTCTTACGGGGGTACCAGATACGCAGTATTTT. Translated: CASSLYFLTGVPDTQYF. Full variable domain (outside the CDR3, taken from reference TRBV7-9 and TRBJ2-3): DTGVSQNPRHKITKRGQNVTFRCDPISEHNRLYWYRQTLGQGPEFLTYFQNEAQLEKSRLLSDRFSAERPKGSFSTLEIQRTEQGDSAMYLCASSLYFLTGVPDTQYFGPGTRLTVL.

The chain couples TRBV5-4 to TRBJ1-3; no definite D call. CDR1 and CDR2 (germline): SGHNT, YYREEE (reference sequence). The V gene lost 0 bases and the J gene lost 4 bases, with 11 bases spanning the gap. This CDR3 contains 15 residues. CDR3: CASSLGMASGNTIYF. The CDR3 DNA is TGTGCCAGCAGCTTGGGAATGGCCTCGGGAAACACCATATATTTT.